This TCR beta chain stems from a study of regulatory T cells in long-lasting Graves disease. For the study at large: The antithyroid drugs taken by newly diagnosed Graves' patients had been used for under 3 months.

The CDR3 totals 14 residues. Trimming cost V 3 bases and J 5 bases, with 13 bases left between them. Looked up from germline, CDR1 is LNHDA and CDR2 is SQIVND (reference sequence). Sequencing libraries for TCR beta were prepared with iRepertoire HTBI primers and Arm-PCR of CDR3 regions. A single record per CDR3 protein comes from TCRdb applying MiXCR to the multiplex PCR reads. This sample carries some 320,000 distinct CDR3 sequences, 15% to 20% of them seen once, and the ten largest clones take about 39%. With regard to this clonotype: Its antigen is currently unknown.

The time point here: newly diagnosed GD, antithyroid drugs for less than 3 months. The TCR library was prepared using RNA isolated from PBMCs. The patients were enrolled through endocrinology in Xi'an, China. Study outcomes and limitations: Persistent patients shared more public clonotypes (2,741) than new patients (approximately 1,000).

The sequencing used peripheral blood mononuclear cells (PBMCs), collected at new diagnosis, from a patient treated with antithyroid drugs. The receptor was isolated from a female donor with Graves disease. The chain has TRBV19 and TRBJ2-5, with D unclear. The CDR3 loop reads CASSIVAAGETQYF. In DNA form, the CDR3 reads TGTGCCAGTAGTATCGTGGCGGCTGGTGAGACCCAGTACTTC. The whole variable domain, filled in from reference TRBV19 and TRBJ2-5, reads DGGITQSPKYLFRKEGQNVTLSCEQNLNHDAMYWYRQDPGQGLRLIYYSQIVNDFQKGDIAEGYSVSREKKESFPLTVTSAQKNPTAFYLCASSIVAAGETQYFGPGTRLLVL.